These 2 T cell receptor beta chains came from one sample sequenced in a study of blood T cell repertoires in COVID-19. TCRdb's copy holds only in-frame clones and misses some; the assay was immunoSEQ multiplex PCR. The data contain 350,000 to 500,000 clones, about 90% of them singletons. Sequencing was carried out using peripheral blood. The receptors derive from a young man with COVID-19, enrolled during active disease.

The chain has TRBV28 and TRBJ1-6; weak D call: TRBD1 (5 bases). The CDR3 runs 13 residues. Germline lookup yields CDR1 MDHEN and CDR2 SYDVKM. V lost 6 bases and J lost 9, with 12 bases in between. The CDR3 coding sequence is TGTGCCAGCAGCCAGGGCCCGATTTCACCCCTCCACTTT. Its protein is CASSQGPISPLHF.

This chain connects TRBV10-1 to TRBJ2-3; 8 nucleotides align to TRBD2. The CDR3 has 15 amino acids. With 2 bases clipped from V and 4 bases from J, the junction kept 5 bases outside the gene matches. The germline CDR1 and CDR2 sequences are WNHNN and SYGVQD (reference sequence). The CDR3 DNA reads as TGCGCCAGCAGTGAGCTCGGGGGGGCTGCAGATACGCAGTATTTT. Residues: CASSELGGAADTQYF.